One sample yielded the 5 T cell receptor beta chains listed below, sequenced in a study of Graves' ophthalmopathy and Graves' hyperthyroidism. Scientists amplified the TCR beta CDR3 regions from RNA transcripts. RT-PCR with HTBI primers came first, then second-round multiplex PCR. TCRdb re-derived calls from the multiplex PCR reads in MiXCR, one entry per CDR3 protein. Of hundreds of thousands of distinct CDR3 sequences listed, 22% are singletons. Sequenced material: peripheral blood. All receptors derive from a woman aged 18-29 years with stable Graves' hyperthyroidism. Some clones in this sample may be carry-over from other donors' samples.

This clonotype has a count of ten or more. A read error may explain this, as a much larger clone is one base away. V is TRBV2 and J is TRBJ1-6, with D possibly matching TRBD1 (6 bases). Per the germline V gene, CDR1 is SNHLY and CDR2 is FYNNEI. The CDR3 spans 14 residues. CDR3 in DNA: TGTGCCAGCAGTCAACAGGGTGGTAATCCACCCCTCCACTTT. Amino acids: CASSQQGGNPPLHF.

This clonotype was found many times. This sequence joins TRBV19 and TRBJ1-1; a weak D match, TRBD1 (5 bases). The germline V and J ends were trimmed by 0 bases and 4 bases, with 12 bases remaining between them. CDR3 length equals 15 residues. CDR1 is LNHDA and CDR2 is SQIVND in the germline V gene (reference sequence). For the CDR3, the DNA is TGTGCCAGTAGTATAGATTGGGGGAGCGGCACTGAAGCTTTCTTT. Its protein product is CASSIDWGSGTEAFF.

The V gene is TRBV19, the J gene TRBJ2-7; D assignment may be TRBD1 or TRBD2 (5 bases each). V lost 3 bases to trimming and J lost 6 bases, with 15 bases between them. Germline V CDR1 and CDR2: LNHDA, SQIVND (reference sequence). The CDR3 has 14 residues. CDR3: CASSMGDWGSEQYF. The CDR3 DNA follows: TGTGCCAGTAGTATGGGGGATTGGGGATCCGAGCAGTACTTC.

This clonotype was observed a few times. The V call is TRBV4-1, the J call TRBJ2-7; the D gene is possibly TRBD2 (6 bases). Germline values: CDR1 MGHRA, CDR2 YSYEKL. The CDR3 has 14 amino acids. V was shortened by 6 bases and J by 7 bases, with 19 bases between the two germline ends. The CDR3 bases are TGCGCCAGCAGTCGGCCCGGGACTCTGGGGGAGCAGTACTTC. It codes for CASSRPGTLGEQYF.

This clonotype has a single count. This chain links TRBV7-8 with TRBJ2-2, with unresolved D. Between the trimmed V and J ends, which lost 3 bases and 5 bases, there was a span of 10 bases. Germline V lookup: CDR1 SGHVS, CDR2 FQNEAQ. CDR3 size: 14 residues. The CDR3 bases are TGTGCCAGCAGCTTGAACAGTGGTACCGGGGAGCTGTTTTTT. This translates into CASSLNSGTGELFF. The full variable domain, completed using reference TRBV7-8 and TRBJ2-2, is GAGVSQSPRYKVAKRGQDVALRCDPISGHVSLFWYQQALGQGPEFLTYFQNEAQLDKSGLPSDRFFAERPEGSVSTLKIQRTQQEDSAVYLCASSLNSGTGELFFGEGSRLTVL.